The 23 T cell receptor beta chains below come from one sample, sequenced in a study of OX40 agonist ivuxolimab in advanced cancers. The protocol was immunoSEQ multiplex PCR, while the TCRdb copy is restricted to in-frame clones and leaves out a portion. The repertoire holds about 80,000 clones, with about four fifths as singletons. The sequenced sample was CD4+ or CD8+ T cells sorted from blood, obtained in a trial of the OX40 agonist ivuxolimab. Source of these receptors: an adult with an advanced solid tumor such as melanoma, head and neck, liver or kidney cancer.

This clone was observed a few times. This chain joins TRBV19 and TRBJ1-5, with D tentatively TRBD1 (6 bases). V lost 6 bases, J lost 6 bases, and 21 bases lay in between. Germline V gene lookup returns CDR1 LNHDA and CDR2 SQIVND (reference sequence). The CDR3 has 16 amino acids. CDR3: CASSFLIGGRGQPQHF. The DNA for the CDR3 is TGTGCCAGTAGCTTCCTAATAGGGGGGCGAGGTCAGCCCCAGCATTTT.

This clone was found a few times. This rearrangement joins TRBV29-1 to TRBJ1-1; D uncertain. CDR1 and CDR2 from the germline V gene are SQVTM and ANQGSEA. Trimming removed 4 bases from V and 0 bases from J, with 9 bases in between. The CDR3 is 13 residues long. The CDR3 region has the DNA TGCAGCGTTGCAGTAGGTTTGAACACTGAAGCTTTCTTT. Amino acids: CSVAVGLNTEAFF.

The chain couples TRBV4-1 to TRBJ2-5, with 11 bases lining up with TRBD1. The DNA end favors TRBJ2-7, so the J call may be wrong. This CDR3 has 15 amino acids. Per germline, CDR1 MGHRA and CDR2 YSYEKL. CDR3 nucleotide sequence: TGCGCCAGCAGCCAGGAAGGACAGGGGGCATACGAGCAGTACTTC. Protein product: CASSQEGQGAYEQYF.

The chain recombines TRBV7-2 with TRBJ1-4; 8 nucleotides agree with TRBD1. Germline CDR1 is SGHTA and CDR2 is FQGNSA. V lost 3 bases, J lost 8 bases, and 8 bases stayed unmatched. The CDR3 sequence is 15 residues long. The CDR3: CASSFVQGVGEKLFF. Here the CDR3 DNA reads TGTGCCAGCAGCTTTGTACAGGGGGTAGGAGAAAAACTGTTTTTT.

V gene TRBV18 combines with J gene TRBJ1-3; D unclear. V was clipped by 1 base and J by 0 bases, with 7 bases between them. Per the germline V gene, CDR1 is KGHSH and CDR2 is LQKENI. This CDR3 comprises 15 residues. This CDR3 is CASSPLVLSGNTIYF. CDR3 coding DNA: TGTGCCAGCTCACCACTGGTGCTCTCTGGAAACACCATATATTTT.

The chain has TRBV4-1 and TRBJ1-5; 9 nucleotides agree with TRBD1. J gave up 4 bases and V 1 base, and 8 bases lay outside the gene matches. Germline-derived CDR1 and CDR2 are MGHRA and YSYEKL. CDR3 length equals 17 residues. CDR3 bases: TGCGCCAGCAGCCAAGCTTCCACCGGGACAGGGAATCAGCCCCAGCATTTT. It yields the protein CASSQASTGTGNQPQHF.

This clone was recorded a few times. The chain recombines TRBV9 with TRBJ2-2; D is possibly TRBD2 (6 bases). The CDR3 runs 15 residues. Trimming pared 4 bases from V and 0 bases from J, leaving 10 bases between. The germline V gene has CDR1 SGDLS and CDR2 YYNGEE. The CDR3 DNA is TGTGCCAGCAGCCCGGGACTGGCGAACACCGGGGAGCTGTTTTTT. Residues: CASSPGLANTGELFF. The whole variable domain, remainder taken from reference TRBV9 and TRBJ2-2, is DSGVTQTPKHLITATGQRVTLRCSPRSGDLSVYWYQQSLDQGLQFLIQYYNGEERAKGNILERFSAQQFPDLHSELNLSSLELGDSALYFCASSPGLANTGELFFGEGSRLTVL.

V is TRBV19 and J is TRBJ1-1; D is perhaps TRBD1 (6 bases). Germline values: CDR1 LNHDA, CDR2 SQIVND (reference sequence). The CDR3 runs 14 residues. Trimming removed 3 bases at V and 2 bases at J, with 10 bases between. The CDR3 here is CASSMGAVNTEAFF. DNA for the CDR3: TGTGCCAGTAGTATGGGGGCAGTCAACACTGAAGCTTTCTTT.

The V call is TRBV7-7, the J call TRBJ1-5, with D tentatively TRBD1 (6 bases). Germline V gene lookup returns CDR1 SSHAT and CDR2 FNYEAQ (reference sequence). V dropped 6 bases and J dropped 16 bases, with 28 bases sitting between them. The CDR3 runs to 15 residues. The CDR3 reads CASRAAKTGFSESHF. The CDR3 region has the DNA TGTGCCAGCAGGGCAGCGAAGACAGGTTTTTCGGAATCCCATTTT. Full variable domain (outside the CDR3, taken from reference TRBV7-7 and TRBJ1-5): GAGVSQSPRYKVTKRGQDVTLRCDPISSHATLYWYQQALGQGPEFLTYFNYEAQPDKSGLPSDRFSAERPEGSISTLTIQRTEQRDSAMYRCASRAAKTGFSESHFGDGTRLSIL.

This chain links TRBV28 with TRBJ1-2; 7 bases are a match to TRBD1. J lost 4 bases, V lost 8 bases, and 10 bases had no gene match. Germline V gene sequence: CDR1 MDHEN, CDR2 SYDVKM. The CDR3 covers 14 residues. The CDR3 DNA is TGTGCCAGCCAGATAACAGGGGAAGGCTATGGCTACACCTTC. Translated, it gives CASQITGEGYGYTF.

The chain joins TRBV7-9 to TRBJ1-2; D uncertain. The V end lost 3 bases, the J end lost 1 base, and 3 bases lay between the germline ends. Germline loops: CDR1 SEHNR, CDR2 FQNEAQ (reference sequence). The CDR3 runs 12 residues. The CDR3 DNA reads TGTGCCAGCAGCTTTGATAACTATGGCTACACCTTC. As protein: CASSFDNYGYTF. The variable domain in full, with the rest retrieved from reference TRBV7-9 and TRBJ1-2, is DTGVSQNPRHKITKRGQNVTFRCDPISEHNRLYWYRQTLGQGPEFLTYFQNEAQLEKSRLLSDRFSAERPKGSFSTLEIQRTEQGDSAMYLCASSFDNYGYTFGSGTRLTVV.

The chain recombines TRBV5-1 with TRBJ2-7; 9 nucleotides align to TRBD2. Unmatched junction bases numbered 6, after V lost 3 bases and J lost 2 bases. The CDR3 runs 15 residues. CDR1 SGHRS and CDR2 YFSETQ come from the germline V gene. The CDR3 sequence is CASSSIAGDTYEQYF. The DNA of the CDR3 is TGCGCCAGCAGCTCAATAGCGGGGGACACCTACGAGCAGTACTTC.

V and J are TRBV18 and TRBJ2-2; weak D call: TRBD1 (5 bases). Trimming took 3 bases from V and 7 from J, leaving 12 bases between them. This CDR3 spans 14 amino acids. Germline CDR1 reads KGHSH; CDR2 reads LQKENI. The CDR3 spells CASSPAGKDGELFF. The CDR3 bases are TGTGCCAGCTCACCCGCAGGGAAGGACGGGGAGCTGTTTTTT.

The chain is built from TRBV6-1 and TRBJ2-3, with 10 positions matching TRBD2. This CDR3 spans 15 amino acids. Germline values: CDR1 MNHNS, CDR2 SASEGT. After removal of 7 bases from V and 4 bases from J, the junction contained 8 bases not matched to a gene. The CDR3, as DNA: TGTGCCAGCAAGGTAGAGCGGGGGGGGGCAGATACGCAGTATTTT. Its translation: CASKVERGGADTQYF.

The CDR3 region is CASSLSAGKQYF. Here the CDR3 DNA reads TGTGCCAGCAGTTTATCAGCTGGCAAGCAGTACTTC. J is TRBJ2-7 and V is TRBV27, with D unresolved. This CDR3 has 12 residues. CDR1 MNHEY and CDR2 SMNVEV come from the germline V gene (reference sequence). Deletions cut 0 bases from V and 8 bases from J, with 8 bases between.

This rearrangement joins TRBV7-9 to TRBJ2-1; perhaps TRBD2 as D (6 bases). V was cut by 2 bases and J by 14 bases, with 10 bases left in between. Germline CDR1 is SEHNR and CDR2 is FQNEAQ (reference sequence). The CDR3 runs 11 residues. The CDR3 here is CASSLLLAKFF. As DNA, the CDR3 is TGTGCCAGCAGCTTATTACTAGCAAAGTTCTTC.

CDR3 protein: CASWDSGSGNTIYF. The CDR3 DNA is TGTGCCAGCTGGGACAGCGGCTCTGGAAACACCATATATTTT. The genes are TRBV6-1 and TRBJ1-3; 7 nucleotides agree with TRBD1. Germline-derived CDR1 and CDR2 are MNHNS and SASEGT. This CDR3 contains 14 residues. V gave up 8 bases and J gave up 0 bases; unmatched junction bases: 4.

CDR3 in amino acids: CASSPGIVTYEQYF. The CDR3 nucleotides are TGTGCCAGCAGCCCCGGGATAGTAACCTACGAGCAGTACTTC. This sequence joins TRBV11-2 and TRBJ2-7; tentative D call: TRBD2 (5 bases). Germline V gives CDR1 SGHAT, CDR2 FQNNGV. The CDR3 is 14 amino acids. V lost 5 bases and J 2 bases, leaving 13 bases between the germline ends.

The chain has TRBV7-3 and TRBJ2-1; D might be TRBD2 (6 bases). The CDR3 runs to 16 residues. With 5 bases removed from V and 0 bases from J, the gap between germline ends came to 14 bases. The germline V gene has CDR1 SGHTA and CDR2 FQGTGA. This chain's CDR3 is CASSRVRESSYNEQFF. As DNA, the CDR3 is TGTGCCAGCAGCCGGGTCCGGGAGAGCTCCTACAATGAGCAGTTCTTC.

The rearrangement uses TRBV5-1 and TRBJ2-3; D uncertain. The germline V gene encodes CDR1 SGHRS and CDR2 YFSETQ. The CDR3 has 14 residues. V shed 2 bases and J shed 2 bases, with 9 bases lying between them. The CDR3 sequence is CASSLARNTDTQYF. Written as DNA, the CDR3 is TGCGCCAGCAGCTTAGCCAGAAACACAGATACGCAGTATTTT.

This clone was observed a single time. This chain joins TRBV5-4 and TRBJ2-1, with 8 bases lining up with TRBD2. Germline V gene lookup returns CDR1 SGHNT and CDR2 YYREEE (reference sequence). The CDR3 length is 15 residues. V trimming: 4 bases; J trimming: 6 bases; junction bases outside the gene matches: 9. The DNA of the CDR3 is TGTGCCAGCAGCCCGGGGGGGGCCGAAACCAATGAGCAGTTCTTC. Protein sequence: CASSPGGAETNEQFF.

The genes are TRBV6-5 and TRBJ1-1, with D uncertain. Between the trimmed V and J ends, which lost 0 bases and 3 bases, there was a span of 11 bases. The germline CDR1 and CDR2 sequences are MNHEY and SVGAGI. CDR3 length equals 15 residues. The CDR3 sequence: CASSYSINGDTEAFF. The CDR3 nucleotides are TGTGCCAGCAGTTACTCGATAAACGGGGACACTGAAGCTTTCTTT.

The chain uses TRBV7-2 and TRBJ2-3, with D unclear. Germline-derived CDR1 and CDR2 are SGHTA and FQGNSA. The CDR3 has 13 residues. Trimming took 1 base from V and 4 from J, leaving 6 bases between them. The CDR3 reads CASSLEPADTQYF. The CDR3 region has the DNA TGTGCCAGCAGCTTAGAGCCCGCAGATACGCAGTATTTT.